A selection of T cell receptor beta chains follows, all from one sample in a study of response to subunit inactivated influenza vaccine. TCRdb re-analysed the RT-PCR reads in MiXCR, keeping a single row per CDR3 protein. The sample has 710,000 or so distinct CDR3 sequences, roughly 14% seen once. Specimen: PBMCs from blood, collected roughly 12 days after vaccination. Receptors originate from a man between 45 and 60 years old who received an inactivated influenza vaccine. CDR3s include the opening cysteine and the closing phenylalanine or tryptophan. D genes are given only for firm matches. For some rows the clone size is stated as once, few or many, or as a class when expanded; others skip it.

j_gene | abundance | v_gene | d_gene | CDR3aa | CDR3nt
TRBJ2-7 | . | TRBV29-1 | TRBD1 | CSVEGTGAYEQYF | TGCAGCGTTGAAGGGACAGGAGCCTACGAGCAGTACTTC
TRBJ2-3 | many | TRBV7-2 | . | CASSLAGGSQYF | TGTGCCAGCAGCTTAGCGGGGGGTTCGCAGTATTTT
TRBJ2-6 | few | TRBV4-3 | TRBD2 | CASSPEAGVGANVLTF | TGCGCCAGCAGTCCGGAGGCGGGGGTTGGGGCCAACGTCCTGACTTTC
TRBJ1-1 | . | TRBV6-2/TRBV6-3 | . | CASSRGDTEAFF | TGTGCCAGCTCCCGCGGCGACACTGAAGCTTTCTTT
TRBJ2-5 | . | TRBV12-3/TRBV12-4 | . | CASSLPPGSGETQYF | TGTGCCAGCAGTTTACCCCCGGGGTCGGGGGAGACCCAGTACTTC
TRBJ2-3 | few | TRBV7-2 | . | CASSSVSTDTQYF | TGTGCCAGCAGCTCCGTTAGCACAGATACGCAGTATTTT
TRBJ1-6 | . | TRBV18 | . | CASSPGRGAEALHF | TGTGCCAGCTCACCCGGAAGGGGGGCGGAAGCCCTCCACTTT
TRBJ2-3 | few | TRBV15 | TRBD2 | CATSRGGGTDTQYF | TGTGCCACCAGCAGAGGGGGGGGAACAGATACGCAGTATTTT
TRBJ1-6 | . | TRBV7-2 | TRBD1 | CASSEHRGSGSPLHF | TGTGCCAGCAGCGAGCACAGGGGATCAGGTTCACCCCTCCACTTT
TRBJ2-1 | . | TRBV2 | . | CASSENSRTYNEQFF | TGTGCCAGCAGTGAAAACAGCCGCACCTACAATGAGCAGTTCTTC
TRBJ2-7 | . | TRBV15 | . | CATSGQAGQKLHEQYF | TGTGCCACCAGCGGGCAGGCGGGACAAAAACTCCACGAGCAGTACTTC
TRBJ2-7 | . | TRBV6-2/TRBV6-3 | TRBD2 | CASRMTSGGTYEQYF | TGTGCCAGCAGAATGACTAGCGGGGGAACCTACGAGCAGTACTTC
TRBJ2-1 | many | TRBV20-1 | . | CSAPHPLASSYNEQFF | TGCAGTGCTCCTCACCCATTGGCGAGCTCCTACAATGAGCAGTTCTTC
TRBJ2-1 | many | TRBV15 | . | CATSRVGRRNEQFF | TGTGCCACCAGCAGAGTAGGCCGGAGGAATGAGCAGTTCTTC
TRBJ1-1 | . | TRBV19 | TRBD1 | CASSIVQGALNTEAFF | TGTGCCAGTAGTATAGTCCAGGGGGCCCTGAACACTGAAGCTTTCTTT
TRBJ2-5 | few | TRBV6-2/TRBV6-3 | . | CASSYSLGAPGTQYF | TGTGCCAGCAGTTATTCCTTGGGAGCTCCGGGGACCCAGTACTTC
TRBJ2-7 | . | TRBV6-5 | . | CASKRGRGEQYF | TGTGCCAGCAAGCGAGGCCGCGGCGAGCAGTACTTC
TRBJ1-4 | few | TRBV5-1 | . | CASRKDVATNEKLFF | TGCGCCAGCAGAAAGGACGTTGCAACTAATGAAAAACTGTTTTTT
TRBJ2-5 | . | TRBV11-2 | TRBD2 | CASSLSGGGIQETQYF | TGTGCCAGCAGCTTATCGGGCGGGGGGATTCAAGAGACCCAGTACTTC
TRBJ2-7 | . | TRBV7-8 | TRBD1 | CASSYDRWGQGGGEQYF | TGTGCCAGCAGCTACGACCGGTGGGGACAGGGGGGTGGCGAGCAGTACTTC
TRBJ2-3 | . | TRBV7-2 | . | CASSRGAVDTQYF | TGTGCCAGCAGCCGGGGGGCCGTAGATACGCAGTATTTT
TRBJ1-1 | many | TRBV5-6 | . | CASSPGGRVTEAFF | TGTGCCAGCAGCCCCGGAGGGCGGGTCACTGAAGCTTTCTTT
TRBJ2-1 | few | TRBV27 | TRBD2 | CASSLNAGLAGSLDEQFF | TGTGCCAGCAGTTTAAATGCCGGACTAGCGGGAAGCTTGGATGAGCAGTTCTTC
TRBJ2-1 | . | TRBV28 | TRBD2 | CASSYSSGRAPEQFF | TGTGCCAGCAGTTACTCTAGCGGGAGGGCCCCCGAGCAGTTCTTC
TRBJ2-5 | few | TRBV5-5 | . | CASSLVLAVETQYF | TGTGCCAGCAGCTTGGTTCTAGCAGTGGAGACCCAGTACTTC
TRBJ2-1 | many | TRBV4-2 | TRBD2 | CASSPSAGGGYNEQFF | TGTGCCAGCAGCCCCTCTGCGGGAGGTGGGTACAATGAGCAGTTCTTC
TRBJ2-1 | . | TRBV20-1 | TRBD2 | CSAYSGLASDEQFF | TGCAGTGCGTACTCGGGACTAGCGTCAGATGAGCAGTTCTTC
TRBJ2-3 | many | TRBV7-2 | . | CASSLLADTQYF | TGCGCCAGCAGCTTACTAGCAGATACGCAGTATTTT
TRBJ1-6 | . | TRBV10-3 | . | CAISESIRRSDSPLHF | TGTGCCATCAGTGAGTCGATTCGACGGTCCGATTCACCCCTCCACTTT
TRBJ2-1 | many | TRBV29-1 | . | CSVDVVGDEQFF | TGCAGCGTTGACGTCGTTGGGGATGAGCAGTTCTTC
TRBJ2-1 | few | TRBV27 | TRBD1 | CASSPRDRVYNEQFF | TGTGCCAGCAGTCCCCGGGACAGGGTCTACAATGAGCAGTTCTTC
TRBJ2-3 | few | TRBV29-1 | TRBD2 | CSVDSYGGAGHTDTQYF | TGCAGCGTTGACTCCTACGGGGGGGCCGGGCACACAGATACGCAGTATTTT
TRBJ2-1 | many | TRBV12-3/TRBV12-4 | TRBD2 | CASQRGSSYNEQFF | TGTGCCTCACAGCGGGGGTCCTCCTACAATGAGCAGTTCTTC
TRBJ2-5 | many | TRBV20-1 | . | CSARERRAQYF | TGCAGTGCTAGAGAGAGAAGGGCCCAGTACTTC
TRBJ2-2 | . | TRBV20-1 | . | CSARLGTNTGELFF | TGCAGTGCTAGGCTAGGTACAAATACCGGGGAGCTGTTTTTT
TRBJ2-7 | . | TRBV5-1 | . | CASSAESRYEQYF | TGCGCCAGCAGCGCTGAATCTAGGTACGAGCAGTACTTC
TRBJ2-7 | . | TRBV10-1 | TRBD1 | CATAGTGSEEQYF | TGCGCCACGGCCGGGACAGGGTCAGAAGAGCAGTACTTC
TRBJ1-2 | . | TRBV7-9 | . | CASSLEGVANYGYTF | TGTGCCAGCAGCTTAGAAGGGGTAGCTAACTATGGCTACACCTTC
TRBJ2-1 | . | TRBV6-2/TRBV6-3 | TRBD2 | CASSYFGRALGEQFF | TGTGCCAGCAGTTACTTCGGGAGGGCCTTGGGTGAGCAGTTCTTC
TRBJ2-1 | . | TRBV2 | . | CASSELGGGSYNEQFF | TGTGCCAGCAGTGAATTGGGTGGGGGATCCTACAATGAGCAGTTCTTC
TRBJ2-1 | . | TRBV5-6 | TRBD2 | CASSVTSGSTEQFF | TGTGCCAGCAGCGTGACTAGCGGGAGTACTGAGCAGTTCTTC
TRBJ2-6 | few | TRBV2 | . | CASILQGDRSGANVLTF | TGTGCCAGCATTTTACAGGGAGATAGGTCTGGGGCCAACGTCCTGACTTTC
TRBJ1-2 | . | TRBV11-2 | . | CASSFGTQNYGYTF | TGTGCCAGCAGCTTCGGGACACAGAACTATGGCTACACCTTC
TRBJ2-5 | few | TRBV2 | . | CASSASWAQETQYF | TGTGCCAGCAGTGCCTCGTGGGCACAAGAGACCCAGTACTTC
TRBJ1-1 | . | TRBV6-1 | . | CASSVGGVAEAFF | TGTGCCAGCAGTGTCGGGGGTGTGGCTGAAGCTTTCTTT
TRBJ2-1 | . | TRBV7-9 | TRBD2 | CASSPGLAGALGNEQFF | TGTGCCAGCAGCCCGGGACTAGCGGGAGCTCTAGGCAATGAGCAGTTCTTC